This entry lists 9 T cell receptor beta chains sequenced from one sample in a study of vaccination effects on CD4 cells after COVID-19. The assay was immunoSEQ multiplex PCR, and TCRdb's table has in-frame clones only and misses some. In the table there are about 59,000 clones, roughly 78% of which are singletons. For these TCRs, the target antigens are not known. Before sequencing took place, the ViraFEST assay used viral peptide pools to expand antigen-specific CD4+ T cells. After less than 11 days in culture, the CD4+ T cells were isolated. Participants got two doses of BNT162b2 or mRNA-1273 vaccine. Sequenced material: CD4+ T cells from PBMCs cultured with HCoV-OC43 spike peptides, taken after COVID-19 vaccination. Documented subset: HCoV-OC43 spike overlapping peptide pool stimulation. These TCRs come from a human donor who received a COVID-19 vaccine.

The CDR3 region is CASSDSGTGRAPYGYTF. For the CDR3, the DNA is TGTGCCAGCAGTGACTCCGGGACAGGGAGGGCCCCATATGGCTACACCTTC. The chain uses TRBV6-4 and TRBJ1-2, with TRBD1 matching over 9 bases. This CDR3 region has 17 residues. Germline V lookup: CDR1 MRHNA, CDR2 SNTAGT. The V segment lost 0 bases and the J segment 5 bases; nucleotides outside the gene matches: 10.

This chain joins TRBV6-6 and TRBJ2-7, with D possibly being TRBD1 (6 bases). The ends were cut back, 5 bases at V and 2 bases at J, with 10 bases in the middle. The CDR3 runs to 13 residues. CDR1 is MNHNY, CDR2 SVGAGI, per germline (reference sequence). CDR3 sequence: CASSPRQAYEQYV. Here the CDR3 DNA reads TGTGCCAGCAGTCCCCGACAGGCCTACGAGCAGTACGTC.

This chain joins TRBV4-1 and TRBJ1-2; D is unresolved. The CDR3 is 13 residues long. Germline V gene sequence: CDR1 MGHRA, CDR2 YSYEKL. V gave up 0 bases and J gave up 4 bases, with 6 bases separating them. The CDR3 DNA reads TGCGCCAGCAGCCAAGATCACTTCTATGGCTACACCTTC. This encodes CASSQDHFYGYTF.

This chain uses TRBV5-4 with TRBJ2-4; 10 bases map to TRBD1. This CDR3 contains 16 residues. The V gene end was trimmed by 1 base and the J gene end by 5 bases; junction bases not matched to a gene: 6. Per the germline V gene, CDR1 is SGHNT and CDR2 is YYREEE (reference sequence). CDR3 DNA sequence: TGTGCCAGCAGCTTGCCCCGGGACAGGGGCGAAAACATTCAGTACTTC. Amino acids: CASSLPRDRGENIQYF.

In nucleotides, the CDR3 is TGCGCCAGCAGTGCAGGGTTCGGAGAGACCCAGTACTTC. It codes for CASSAGFGETQYF. V gene TRBV10-1 combines with J gene TRBJ2-5, with TRBD1 as a possible D gene (5 bases). The germline V gene has CDR1 WNHNN and CDR2 SYGVQD (reference sequence). The CDR3 runs 13 residues. Between the trimmed V and J ends, which lost 4 bases and 4 bases, there was a span of 10 bases.

In its sample, this clone was seen a few times. The chain is built from TRBV7-9 and TRBJ2-1; D remains ambiguous. Trimming took off 1 base at V and 4 bases at J, with 5 bases between the two ends. The CDR3 is made up of 13 amino acids. Germline lookup yields CDR1 SEHNR and CDR2 FQNEAQ (reference sequence). The CDR3 DNA reads TGTGCCAGCAGCTTAGTAAGATACAATGAGCAGTTCTTC. As protein: CASSLVRYNEQFF.

In this sample, this clone turned up a few times. The genes are TRBV19 and TRBJ1-2, with TRBD1 matching over 7 bases. The germline V gene has CDR1 LNHDA and CDR2 SQIVND (reference sequence). Trimming at V came to 7 bases and at J to 7 bases, leaving 9 bases not matched to a gene. CDR3 length equals 13 residues. The CDR3 sequence: CASIGQEMVGYTF. The CDR3 DNA reads as TGTGCCAGTATTGGACAGGAGATGGTTGGCTACACCTTC. Together with reference TRBV19 and TRBJ1-2, the CDR3 gives the full variable domain: DGGITQSPKYLFRKEGQNVTLSCEQNLNHDAMYWYRQDPGQGLRLIYYSQIVNDFQKGDIAEGYSVSREKKESFPLTVTSAQKNPTAFYLCASIGQEMVGYTFGSGTRLTVV.

The rearrangement joins TRBV9 to TRBJ2-7; D is unclear. V was trimmed by 4 bases and J by 1 base, leaving 9 bases between them. The CDR3 spans 13 residues. Germline V CDR1 and CDR2: SGDLS, YYNGEE. This chain's CDR3 is CASSTSVSYEQYV. The CDR3, as DNA: TGTGCCAGCAGCACATCAGTATCCTACGAGCAGTACGTC.

This clone was observed once. The J gene is TRBJ1-5, the V gene TRBV6-5; 8 bases map to TRBD1. V dropped 5 bases and J dropped 4; count of bases not matched to a gene: 1. The germline CDR1 and CDR2 sequences are MNHEY and SVGAGI. This CDR3 has 13 amino acids. Written as DNA, the CDR3 is TGTGCCAGCAGTAGGACAGGGAATCAGCCCCAGCATTTT. Protein sequence: CASSRTGNQPQHF.